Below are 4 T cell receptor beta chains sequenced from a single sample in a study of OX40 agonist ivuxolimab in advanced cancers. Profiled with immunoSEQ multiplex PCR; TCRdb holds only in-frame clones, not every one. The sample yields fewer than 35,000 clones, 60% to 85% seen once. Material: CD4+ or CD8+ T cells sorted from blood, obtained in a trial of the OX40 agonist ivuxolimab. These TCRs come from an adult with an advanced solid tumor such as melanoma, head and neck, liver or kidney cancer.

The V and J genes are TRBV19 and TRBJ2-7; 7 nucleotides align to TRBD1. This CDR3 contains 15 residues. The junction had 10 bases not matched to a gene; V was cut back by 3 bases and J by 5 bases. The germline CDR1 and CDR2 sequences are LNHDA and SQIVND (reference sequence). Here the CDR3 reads CASSIPGQASDEQYF. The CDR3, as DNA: TGTGCCAGTAGTATTCCAGGACAGGCAAGCGACGAGCAGTACTTC.

In DNA, the CDR3 is TGTGCCAGTAAGGACAGGGGAGGCCAGCCCCAGCATTTT. It specifies CASKDRGGQPQHF. The chain couples TRBV19 to TRBJ1-5; TRBD1 agrees at 9 bases. This CDR3 is built from 13 residues. Germline V gene lookup returns CDR1 LNHDA and CDR2 SQIVND (reference sequence). Trimming at V came to 7 bases and at J to 7 bases, leaving 5 bases not matched to a gene.

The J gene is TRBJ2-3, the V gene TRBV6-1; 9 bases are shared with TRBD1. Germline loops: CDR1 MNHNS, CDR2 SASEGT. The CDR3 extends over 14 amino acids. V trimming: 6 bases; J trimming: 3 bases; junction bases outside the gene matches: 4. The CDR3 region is CASRRGQGTDTQYF. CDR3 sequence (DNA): TGTGCCAGCAGGAGGGGACAGGGAACAGATACGCAGTATTTT.

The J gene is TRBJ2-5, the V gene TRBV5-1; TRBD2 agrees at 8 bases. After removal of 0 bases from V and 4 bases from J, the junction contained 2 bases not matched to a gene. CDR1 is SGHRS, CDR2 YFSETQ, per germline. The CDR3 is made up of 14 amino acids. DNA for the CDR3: TGCGCCAGCAGCTTGGGGCGGGGGGCAGAGACCCAGTACTTC. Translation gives CASSLGRGAETQYF.